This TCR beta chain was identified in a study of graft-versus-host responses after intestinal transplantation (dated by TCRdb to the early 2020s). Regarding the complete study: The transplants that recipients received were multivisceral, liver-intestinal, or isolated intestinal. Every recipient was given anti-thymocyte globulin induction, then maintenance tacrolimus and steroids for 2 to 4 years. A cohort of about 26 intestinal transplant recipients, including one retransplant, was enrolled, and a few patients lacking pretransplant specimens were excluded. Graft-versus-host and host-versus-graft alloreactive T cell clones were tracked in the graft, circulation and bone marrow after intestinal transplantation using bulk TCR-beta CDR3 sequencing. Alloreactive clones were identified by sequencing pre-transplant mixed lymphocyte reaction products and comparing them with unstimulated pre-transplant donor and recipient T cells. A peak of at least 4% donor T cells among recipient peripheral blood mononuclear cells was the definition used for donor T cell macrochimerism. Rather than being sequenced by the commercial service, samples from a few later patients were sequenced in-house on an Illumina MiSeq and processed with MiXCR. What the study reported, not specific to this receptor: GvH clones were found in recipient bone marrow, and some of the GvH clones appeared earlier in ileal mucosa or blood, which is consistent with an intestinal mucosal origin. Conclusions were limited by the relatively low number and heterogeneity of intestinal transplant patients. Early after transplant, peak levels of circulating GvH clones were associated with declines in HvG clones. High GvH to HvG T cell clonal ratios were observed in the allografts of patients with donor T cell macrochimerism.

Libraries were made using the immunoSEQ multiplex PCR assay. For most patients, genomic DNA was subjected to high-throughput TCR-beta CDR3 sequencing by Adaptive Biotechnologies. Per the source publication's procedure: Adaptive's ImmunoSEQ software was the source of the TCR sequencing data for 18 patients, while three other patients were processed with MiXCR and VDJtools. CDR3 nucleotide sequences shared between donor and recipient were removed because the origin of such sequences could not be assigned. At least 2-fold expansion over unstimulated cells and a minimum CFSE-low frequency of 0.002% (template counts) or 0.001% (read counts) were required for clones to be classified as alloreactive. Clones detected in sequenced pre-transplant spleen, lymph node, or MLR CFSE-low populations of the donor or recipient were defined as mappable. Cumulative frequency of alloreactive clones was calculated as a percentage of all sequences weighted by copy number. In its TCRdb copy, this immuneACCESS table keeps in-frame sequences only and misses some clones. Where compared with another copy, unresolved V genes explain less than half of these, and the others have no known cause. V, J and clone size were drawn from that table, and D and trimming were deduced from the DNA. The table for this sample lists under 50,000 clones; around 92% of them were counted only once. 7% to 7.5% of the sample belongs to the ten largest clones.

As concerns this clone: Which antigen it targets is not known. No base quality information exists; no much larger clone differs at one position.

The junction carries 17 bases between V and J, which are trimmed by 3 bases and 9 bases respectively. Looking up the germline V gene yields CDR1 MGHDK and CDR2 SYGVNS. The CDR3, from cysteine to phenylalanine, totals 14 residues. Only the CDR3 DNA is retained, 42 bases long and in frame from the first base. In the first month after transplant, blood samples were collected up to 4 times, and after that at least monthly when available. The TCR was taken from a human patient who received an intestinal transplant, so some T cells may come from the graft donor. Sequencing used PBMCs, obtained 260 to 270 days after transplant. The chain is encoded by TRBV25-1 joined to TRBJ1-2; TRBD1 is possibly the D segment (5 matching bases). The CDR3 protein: CASSERGGTGRYTF. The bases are TGTGCCAGCAGTGAGCGGGGGGGGACGGGGCGCTACACCTTC.